This T cell receptor beta chain was sequenced during a study of control samples from healthy donors and cancer patients. This clone was counted a few times. The data were produced by immunoSEQ multiplex PCR, yet TCRdb's version contains in-frame clones alone and is incomplete. The sample carries about 55,000 clones, roughly 88% recorded once. CDR1 SGHRS and CDR2 YFSETQ come from the germline V gene. Trimming left V 5 bases short and J 0 bases short, with 11 bases between. The CDR3 covers 14 residues. This chain joins TRBV5-1 and TRBJ1-2; no firm D call. Sequenced sample: blood. This clonotype was obtained from a man aged 45-65 years in good health. The CDR3: CASRAGDTNYGYTF. The DNA for the CDR3 is TGCGCCAGCAGGGCGGGTGACACTAACTATGGCTACACCTTC.